The subject of this entry is one T cell receptor beta chain. The source of the sample is a study of blood T cell repertoires in COVID-19. Study context: The United States, Italy and Spain provided the acute and convalescent COVID-19 samples. T cells, B-cell-depleted T cells, or PBMCs supplied cDNA or gDNA.

V shed 5 bases, J shed 2 bases, and the junction held 4 bases outside the gene matches. Per the germline V gene, CDR1 is SNHLY and CDR2 is FYNNEI. The CDR3 has 14 amino acids. Profiling relied on immunoSEQ multiplex PCR, and the TCRdb table lists in-frame clones only, not all of them. This sample has 250,000 to 350,000 clones, with 85% found just once. Sequencing was done on a sample of peripheral blood. The J gene is TRBJ2-5, the V gene TRBV2, with 8 positions matching TRBD2. The sequence was collected from a woman between 45 and 60 years old with active or convalescent COVID-19. CDR3 residues: CASSPSGGQETQYF. The CDR3 coding sequence is TGTGCCAGCAGTCCGTCGGGAGGGCAAGAGACCCAGTACTTC.